The T cell receptor (beta chain) under discussion was sequenced for a study of beta chain features in type 1 diabetes. Study-level results: There was a moderate but significant shortening of TCRB CDR3s in all four CD4+ subsets of Type 1 diabetes patients.

Expressed TCRB transcripts were sequenced because the isolated RNA had all been reverse transcribed beforehand. TCRdb's copy holds only in-frame clones and misses some; the assay was immunoSEQ multiplex PCR. The sample carries over 200,000 clones, 11% recorded once. The CDR3 totals 15 residues. CDR1 and CDR2 (germline): GTSNPN, SVGIG (reference sequence). V was cut by 5 bases and J by 2 bases, with 18 bases left in between. This clone has just a few counts. Its antigen is not identified. V gene TRBV30 combines with J gene TRBJ1-1; possibly TRBD1 for D (5 bases). The TCR sequence derives from a man aged 25 to 40 with type 1 diabetes. What was sequenced was naive CD4+ T cells from blood. This CDR3 is CAWAGGWRENTEAFF. CDR3 bases: TGTGCCTGGGCCGGGGGTTGGAGGGAAAACACTGAAGCTTTCTTT. Together with reference TRBV30 and TRBJ1-1, the CDR3 gives the full variable domain: SQTIHQWPATLVQPVGSPLSLECTVEGTSNPNLYWYRQAAGRGLQLLFYSVGIGQISSEVPQNLSASRPQDRQFILSSKKLLLSDSGFYLCAWAGGWRENTEAFFGQGTRLTVV.